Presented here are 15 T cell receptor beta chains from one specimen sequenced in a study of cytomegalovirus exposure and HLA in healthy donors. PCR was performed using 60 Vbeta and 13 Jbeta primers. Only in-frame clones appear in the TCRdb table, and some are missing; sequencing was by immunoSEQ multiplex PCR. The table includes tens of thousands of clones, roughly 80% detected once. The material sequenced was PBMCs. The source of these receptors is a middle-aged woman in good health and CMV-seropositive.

The CDR3 coding sequence is TGCAGCGCCACACCCTTAGGGACTAGGAACACTGAAGCTTTCTTT. The encoded protein is CSATPLGTRNTEAFF. This chain uses TRBV29-1 with TRBJ1-1; tentative D call: TRBD1 (5 bases). Germline lookup yields CDR1 SQVTM and CDR2 ANQGSEA. This CDR3 comprises 15 residues. With 7 bases removed from V and 1 base from J, the gap between germline ends came to 19 bases.

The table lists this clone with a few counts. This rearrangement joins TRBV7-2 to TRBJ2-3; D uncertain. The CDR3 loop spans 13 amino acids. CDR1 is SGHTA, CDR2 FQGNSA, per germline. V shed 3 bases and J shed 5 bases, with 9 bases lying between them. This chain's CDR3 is CASSFGPGDTQYF. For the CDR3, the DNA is TGTGCCAGCAGCTTTGGCCCAGGAGATACGCAGTATTTT.

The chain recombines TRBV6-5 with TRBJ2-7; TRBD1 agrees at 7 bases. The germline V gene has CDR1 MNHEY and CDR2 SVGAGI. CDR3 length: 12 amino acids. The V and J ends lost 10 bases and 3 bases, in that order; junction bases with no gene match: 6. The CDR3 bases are TGTGCCACAACGACAGGGAGCTACGAGCAGTACTTC. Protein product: CATTTGSYEQYF.

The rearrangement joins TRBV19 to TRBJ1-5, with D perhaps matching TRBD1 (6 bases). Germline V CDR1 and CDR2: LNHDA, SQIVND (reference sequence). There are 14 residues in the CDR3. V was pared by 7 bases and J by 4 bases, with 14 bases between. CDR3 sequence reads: CASTNRQGNQPQHF. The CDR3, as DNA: TGTGCCAGTACTAATCGGCAGGGGAATCAGCCCCAGCATTTT.

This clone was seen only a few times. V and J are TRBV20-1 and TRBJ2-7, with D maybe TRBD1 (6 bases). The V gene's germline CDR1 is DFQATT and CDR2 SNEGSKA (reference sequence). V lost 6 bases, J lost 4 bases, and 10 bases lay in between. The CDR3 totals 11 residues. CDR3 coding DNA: TGCAGTGCCGTCGACAGGTACGAGCAGTACTTC. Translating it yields CSAVDRYEQYF.

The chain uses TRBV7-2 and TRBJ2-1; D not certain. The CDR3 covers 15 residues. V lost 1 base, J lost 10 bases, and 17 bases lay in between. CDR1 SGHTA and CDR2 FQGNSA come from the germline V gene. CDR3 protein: CASSLGAQSSREQFF. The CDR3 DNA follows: TGTGCCAGCAGCTTAGGGGCCCAGAGTTCAAGAGAGCAGTTCTTC.

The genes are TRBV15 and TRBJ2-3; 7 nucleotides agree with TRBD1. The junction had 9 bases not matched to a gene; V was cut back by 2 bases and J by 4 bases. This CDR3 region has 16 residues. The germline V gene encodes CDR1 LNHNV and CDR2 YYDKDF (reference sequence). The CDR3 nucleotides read TGTGCCACCAGCAGACCCAATGGGCAGGGGGCAGATACGCAGTATTTT. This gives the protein CATSRPNGQGADTQYF.

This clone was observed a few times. CDR3 DNA: TGTGCCAGCAGTGAAGTGCACAGGGCAGGAAGGGGGGGGGCCTACGAGCAGTACTTC. As protein: CASSEVHRAGRGGAYEQYF. The chain links TRBV6-1 to TRBJ2-7; D perhaps matches TRBD2 (7 bases). Trimming took off 1 base at V and 2 bases at J, with 24 bases between the two ends. The V gene's germline CDR1 is MNHNS and CDR2 SASEGT. The CDR3 is 19 residues long.

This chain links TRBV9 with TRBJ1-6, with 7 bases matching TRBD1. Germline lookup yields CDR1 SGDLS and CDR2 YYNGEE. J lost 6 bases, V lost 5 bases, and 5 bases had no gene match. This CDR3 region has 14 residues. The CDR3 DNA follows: TGTGCCAGCAGGGGGGACAGTTTTAATTCACCCCTCCACTTT. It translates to CASRGDSFNSPLHF.

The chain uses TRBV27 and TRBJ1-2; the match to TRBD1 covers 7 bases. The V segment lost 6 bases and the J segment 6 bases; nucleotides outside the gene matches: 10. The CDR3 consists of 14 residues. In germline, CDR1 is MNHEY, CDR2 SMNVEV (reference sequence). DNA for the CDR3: TGTGCCAGCAGCTTCCAGGGGGGACGGGATGGCTACACCTTC. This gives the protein CASSFQGGRDGYTF.

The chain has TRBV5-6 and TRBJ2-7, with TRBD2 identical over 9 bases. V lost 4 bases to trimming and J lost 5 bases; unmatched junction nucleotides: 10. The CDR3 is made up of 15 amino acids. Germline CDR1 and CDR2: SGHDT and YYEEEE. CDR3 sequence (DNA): TGTGCCAGCAGCGTCCGAGCGAGCGGGGGGCACGAGCAGTACTTC. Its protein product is CASSVRASGGHEQYF.

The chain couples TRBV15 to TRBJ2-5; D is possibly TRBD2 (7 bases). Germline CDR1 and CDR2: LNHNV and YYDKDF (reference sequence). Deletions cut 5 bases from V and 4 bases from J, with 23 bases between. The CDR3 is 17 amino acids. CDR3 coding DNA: TGTGCCACCAGCCTAGTTGGGGGGGGCTTAAAAGGAGAGACCCAGTACTTC. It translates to CATSLVGGGLKGETQYF.

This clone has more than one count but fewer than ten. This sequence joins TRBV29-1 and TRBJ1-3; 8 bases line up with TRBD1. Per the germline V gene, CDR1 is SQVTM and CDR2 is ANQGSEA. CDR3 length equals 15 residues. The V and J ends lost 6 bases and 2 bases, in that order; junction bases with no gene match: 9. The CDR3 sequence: CSVPDRALAGNTIYF. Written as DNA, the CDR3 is TGCAGCGTCCCGGACAGGGCACTAGCTGGAAACACCATATATTTT.

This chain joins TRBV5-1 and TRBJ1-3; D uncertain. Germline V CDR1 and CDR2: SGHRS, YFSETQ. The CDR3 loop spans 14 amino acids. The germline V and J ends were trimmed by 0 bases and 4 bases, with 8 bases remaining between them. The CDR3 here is CASSLGQTGNTIYF. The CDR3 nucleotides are TGCGCCAGCAGCTTGGGCCAAACAGGAAACACCATATATTTT.

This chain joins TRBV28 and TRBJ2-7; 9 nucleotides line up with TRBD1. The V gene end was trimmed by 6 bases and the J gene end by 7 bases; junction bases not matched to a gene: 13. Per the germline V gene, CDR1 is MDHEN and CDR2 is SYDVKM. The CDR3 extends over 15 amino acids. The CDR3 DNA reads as TGTGCCAGCAGCCGGCGGGGACAGGGTCCGTCGGAGCAGTACTTC. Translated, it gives CASSRRGQGPSEQYF. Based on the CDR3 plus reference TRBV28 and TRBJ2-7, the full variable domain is DVKVTQSSRYLVKRTGEKVFLECVQDMDHENMFWYRQDPGLGLRLIYFSYDVKMKEKGDIPEGYSVSREKKERFSLILESASTNQTSMYLCASSRRGQGPSEQYFGPGTRLTVT.